Described below is a single T cell receptor beta chain sequence and its context. As yet, its antigen is unknown. Per the germline V gene, CDR1 is SGHVS and CDR2 is FQNEAQ. With V trimmed by 8 bases and J by 3 bases, 7 bases remained unmatched. The CDR3 has 13 residues. The sample comes from a study of T cell repertoires in cytomegalovirus infection. Study findings and constraints: Dominating the ex vivo response were TCR beta clonotypes that were CMV-specific and HLA-C-restricted. Frequencies of public TCR beta families were cumulated, and this identified carriers of CMV plus the relevant HLA.

TCRdb redid the calling of the reads with MiXCR, one entry per CDR3 protein. The table includes 200,000 to 250,000 distinct CDR3 sequences, approximately 24% detected once. The sample consisted of CD8+ T cells from PBMCs. The chain joins TRBV7-8 to TRBJ2-7; 7 nucleotides align to TRBD1. This TCR was sampled from a human donor in good health (CMV status not recorded). Some clones in this sample may be carry-over from other donors' samples. Here the CDR3 DNA reads TGTGCCAGCCAACCGGGACAGCTCTACGAGCAGTACTTC. Translation: CASQPGQLYEQYF.